The next 27 T cell receptor beta chains were all read from a single sample in a study of glioma-infiltrating T cells after dendritic cell vaccination. Clones were read by immunoSEQ multiplex PCR, and TCRdb kept only the in-frame ones, dropping some. The sample consists of about 95,000 clones, about 83% of them appearing once. Sequencing was performed on blood, taken before dendritic cell vaccination. The receptors were sampled from a human donor with glioblastoma.

The V call is TRBV7-3, the J call TRBJ2-3; TRBD2 might be the D (5 bases). V dropped 5 bases and J dropped 3 bases, with 9 bases sitting between them. Looked up from germline, CDR1 is SGHTA and CDR2 is FQGTGA. The length of the CDR3 is 13 residues. CDR3 DNA: TGTGCCAGCAGCCACCCGGGAACAGATACGCAGTATTTT. Its translation is CASSHPGTDTQYF.

V gene TRBV6-6 combines with J gene TRBJ2-7; 7 nucleotides line up with TRBD1. Germline trimming cut 6 bases from V and 1 base from J; bases unmatched to any gene: 6. CDR1 and CDR2 (germline): MNHNY, SVGAGI (reference sequence). The CDR3 length is 14 residues. CDR3 nucleotides: TGTGCCAGCAGGCCCGGGACAGTTTCCTACGAGCAGTACTTC. It encodes CASRPGTVSYEQYF.

The V gene is TRBV7-9, the J gene TRBJ2-1; D not certain. Germline CDR1 SEHNR, CDR2 FQNEAQ (reference sequence). The CDR3 length is 13 residues. Trimming pared 4 bases from V and 6 bases from J, leaving 10 bases between. The CDR3 bases are TGTGCCAGCAGCTCTCTACCCCCCAATGAGCAGTTCTTC. Amino acids: CASSSLPPNEQFF.

The V call is TRBV7-3, the J call TRBJ1-2; D call uncertain. This CDR3 has 12 residues. With 7 bases removed from V and 2 bases from J, the gap between germline ends came to 8 bases. The germline V gene encodes CDR1 SGHTA and CDR2 FQGTGA. CDR3 loop: CASTRGNYGYTF. CDR3 bases: TGTGCCAGCACCCGCGGGAACTATGGCTACACCTTC.

The J gene is TRBJ1-2, the V gene TRBV9; weak D call: TRBD1 (5 bases). CDR1 and CDR2 from the germline V gene are SGDLS and YYNGEE. This CDR3 contains 17 residues. The ends were cut back, 2 bases at V and 3 bases at J, with 20 bases in the middle. The CDR3 bases are TGTGCCAGCAGCGTCCGGTCGTCGGCAGGACATGACTATGGCTACACCTTC. This translates into CASSVRSSAGHDYGYTF.

This sequence joins TRBV5-1 and TRBJ2-7; 11 bases fit TRBD2. The trim removed 1 base at V and 4 bases at J, leaving 4 bases unmatched. Germline-derived CDR1 and CDR2 are SGHRS and YFSETQ. The CDR3 spans 15 residues. The CDR3 nucleotides read TGCGCCAGCAGCTTGTTAGCGGGAGGGCCTTACGAGCAGTACTTC. It codes for CASSLLAGGPYEQYF.

For the CDR3, the DNA is TGCGCCAGCAGTCAGGGGGTTGTTCTCATGAACACTGAAGCTTTCTTT. Translation gives CASSQGVVLMNTEAFF. V usage is TRBV10-2 and J usage is TRBJ1-1; 7 nucleotides match TRBD1. The CDR3 is 16 amino acids. Germline V CDR1 and CDR2: WSHSY, SAAADI. V was clipped by 5 bases and J by 0 bases; unmatched bases: 9.

This rearrangement joins TRBV28 to TRBJ1-2, with 10 bases aligning to TRBD1. Losses at the gene ends were 5 bases for V and 8 bases for J; bases not matched to a gene: 8. The germline V gene encodes CDR1 MDHEN and CDR2 SYDVKM. The CDR3 runs to 14 residues. In DNA, the CDR3 is TGTGCCAGCAGTCCATACGACAGGGGGCAGGGCTACACCTTC. Its protein product is CASSPYDRGQGYTF.

The rearrangement links TRBV2 to TRBJ2-1; D ambiguous. The germline V gene encodes CDR1 SNHLY and CDR2 FYNNEI. Trimming removed 7 bases from V and 5 bases from J, with 15 bases in between. The CDR3 has 14 residues. The CDR3 sequence: CASTYNLGDNEQFF. The CDR3, as DNA: TGTGCCAGCACGTACAATTTGGGCGACAATGAGCAGTTCTTC.

The chain combines TRBV7-9 with TRBJ1-1; D unresolved. The V gene's germline CDR1 is SEHNR and CDR2 FQNEAQ (reference sequence). V lost 5 bases and J lost 1, with 14 bases in between. The CDR3 is 15 amino acids. In DNA form, the CDR3 reads TGTGCCAGCAGCCCCCCAAAGGCAGGGAACACTGAAGCTTTCTTT. Encoded protein: CASSPPKAGNTEAFF.

This clone showed up just a few times. V is TRBV6-6 and J is TRBJ2-7; D may be TRBD2 (6 bases). Germline V gene lookup returns CDR1 MNHNY and CDR2 SVGAGI (reference sequence). Between the trimmed V and J ends, which lost 7 bases and 10 bases, there was a span of 14 bases. The length of the CDR3 is 11 residues. CDR3 in amino acids: CASTSGQGQYF. The CDR3 DNA follows: TGTGCCAGCACCAGCGGGCAGGGTCAGTACTTC.

This rearrangement joins TRBV7-9 to TRBJ2-7, with 9 bases that match TRBD1. The CDR3 is 18 residues long. Unmatched junction bases numbered 17, after V lost 4 bases and J lost 4 bases. In germline, CDR1 is SEHNR, CDR2 FQNEAQ (reference sequence). CDR3 in DNA: TGTGCCAGCAGCTCCTCGTGGACAGGGGAGGTGACTGGTTACGAGCAGTACTTC. Translating it yields CASSSSWTGEVTGYEQYF.

V usage is TRBV11-2 and J usage is TRBJ1-2, with D unclear. Germline CDR1 and CDR2: SGHAT and FQNNGV. V lost 0 bases and J 8 bases, leaving 10 bases between the germline ends. This CDR3 region has 13 residues. CDR3 bases: TGTGCCAGCAGCTTAGATCGGGGATCAGGCTACACCTTC. Protein product: CASSLDRGSGYTF.

This clone was seen once. The CDR3 region is CASSVGVGGAMTQFF. The CDR3 nucleotides are TGTGCCAGCAGCGTAGGAGTGGGAGGGGCAATGACGCAGTTCTTC. The chain recombines TRBV9 with TRBJ2-1; the match to TRBD2 covers 7 bases. The CDR3 contains 15 residues. Germline assignment: CDR1 SGDLS and CDR2 YYNGEE. With 0 bases clipped from V and 12 bases from J, the junction kept 12 bases outside the gene matches.

This chain joins TRBV25-1 and TRBJ2-2, with 8 positions matching TRBD1. CDR3 length equals 16 residues. CDR1 is MGHDK and CDR2 is SYGVNS in the germline V gene. Trimming cost V 3 bases and J 5 bases; bases outside gene matches: 8. The CDR3 protein is CASSDPPGGRTGELFF. The CDR3 DNA follows: TGTGCCAGCAGTGACCCTCCAGGGGGCCGGACCGGGGAGCTGTTTTTT.

The chain recombines TRBV5-1 with TRBJ2-3; D remains unclear. Germline values: CDR1 SGHRS, CDR2 YFSETQ. V was trimmed by 5 bases and J by 6 bases, leaving 10 bases between them. The CDR3 consists of 12 residues. In DNA, the CDR3 is TGCGCCAGCAGGGTGGGCCCCGATACGCAGTATTTT. It yields the protein CASRVGPDTQYF.

Only one count was recorded for this clone. V is TRBV5-1 and J is TRBJ1-4; D gene unclear. Trimming left V 1 base short and J 7 bases short, with 14 bases between. Germline CDR1 and CDR2: SGHRS and YFSETQ. The CDR3 is made up of 15 amino acids. DNA of the CDR3: TGCGCCAGCAGCTTGCCAGAGGGCGCAGGTGAAAAACTGTTTTTT. Amino acid sequence: CASSLPEGAGEKLFF. The full variable domain, with the rest looked up from reference TRBV5-1 and TRBJ1-4, is KAGVTQTPRYLIKTRGQQVTLSCSPISGHRSVSWYQQTPGQGLQFLFEYFSETQRNKGNFPGRFSGRQFSNSRSEMNVSTLELGDSALYLCASSLPEGAGEKLFFGSGTQLSVL.

The chain recombines TRBV7-9 with TRBJ2-3, with D tentatively TRBD2 (5 bases). The CDR3 runs 12 residues. The germline V gene has CDR1 SEHNR and CDR2 FQNEAQ (reference sequence). Trimming stripped 6 bases from V and 3 bases from J, with 7 bases between. DNA for the CDR3: TGTGCCAGCAGAGCGGAGACAGATACGCAGTATTTT. Translated: CASRAETDTQYF. The full variable domain, rest sourced from reference TRBV7-9 and TRBJ2-3, is DTGVSQNPRHKITKRGQNVTFRCDPISEHNRLYWYRQTLGQGPEFLTYFQNEAQLEKSRLLSDRFSAERPKGSFSTLEIQRTEQGDSAMYLCASRAETDTQYFGPGTRLTVL.

The chain employs TRBV7-3 and TRBJ2-5; D gene ambiguous. V lost 1 base to trimming and J lost 5 bases, with 8 bases between them. CDR3 size: 13 residues. The germline V gene has CDR1 SGHTA and CDR2 FQGTGA. The CDR3, as DNA: TGTGCCAGCAGCTTAATGCCGGAGGAGACCCAGTACTTC. Translating gives CASSLMPEETQYF.

This chain joins TRBV30 and TRBJ2-5, with D possibly TRBD2 on 6 matching bases. Germline V lookup: CDR1 GTSNPN, CDR2 SVGIG (reference sequence). V lost 0 bases and J lost 5, with 10 bases in between. This CDR3 spans 13 amino acids. The CDR3 coding sequence is TGTGCCTGGAGTGTAAACCGGGGGGAGACCCAGTACTTC. It is translated as CAWSVNRGETQYF.

This rearrangement joins TRBV5-4 to TRBJ2-1, with TRBD2 matching 11 bases. V shed 0 bases and J 14 bases; nucleotides not matched to a gene: 13. Germline loops: CDR1 SGHNT, CDR2 YYREEE (reference sequence). This CDR3 has 16 residues. CDR3 nucleotides: TGTGCCAGCAGCTTGGCGGCTAGCGGGAGGACCGCTTACGAGTTCTTC. Translating gives CASSLAASGRTAYEFF.

The chain uses TRBV7-8 and TRBJ2-5, with D perhaps TRBD2 (6 bases). The germline V and J ends were trimmed by 2 bases and 4 bases, with 8 bases remaining between them. Germline V gene lookup returns CDR1 SGHVS and CDR2 FQNEAQ. CDR3 length equals 13 residues. The CDR3 sequence is CASSLRGRETQYF. In DNA, the CDR3 is TGTGCCAGCAGCTTACGGGGGAGAGAGACCCAGTACTTC.

The genes are TRBV2 and TRBJ1-2, with 12 positions matching TRBD1. Germline V gene sequence: CDR1 SNHLY, CDR2 FYNNEI. With 3 bases clipped from V and 7 bases from J, the junction kept 6 bases outside the gene matches. CDR3 length: 15 amino acids. The CDR3, as DNA: TGTGCCAGCAGTGACCCGGGACAGGGGGCTAGTGGCTACACCTTC. It encodes CASSDPGQGASGYTF. Supplemented by reference TRBV2 and TRBJ1-2, the full variable domain reads EPEVTQTPSHQVTQMGQEVILRCVPISNHLYFYWYRQILGQKVEFLVSFYNNEISEKSEIFDDQFSVERPDGSNFTLKIRSTKLEDSAMYFCASSDPGQGASGYTFGSGTRLTVV.

V gene TRBV5-1 combines with J gene TRBJ1-4; 9 nucleotides agree with TRBD1. The V segment lost 6 bases and the J segment 1 base; nucleotides outside the gene matches: 4. Per the germline V gene, CDR1 is SGHRS and CDR2 is YFSETQ. The CDR3 is 15 residues long. CDR3 sequence (DNA): TGCGCCAGCACTCCGGACAGGGGAACTAATGAAAAACTGTTTTTT. Protein: CASTPDRGTNEKLFF.

The chain is built from TRBV6-5 and TRBJ1-2, with TRBD1 matching over 8 bases. The CDR3 is 14 amino acids. The germline V gene has CDR1 MNHEY and CDR2 SVGAGI. V shed 0 bases and J 7 bases; nucleotides not matched to a gene: 4. The CDR3 DNA reads TGTGCCAGCAGTTACTCGGACAGGGACGGTGGCTACACCTTC. It yields the protein CASSYSDRDGGYTF.

This chain's CDR3 is CASSYSGRGAYQPQHF. CDR3 bases: TGTGCCAGCAGTTACTCGGGGCGGGGGGCGTATCAGCCCCAGCATTTT. The chain carries TRBV6-6 and TRBJ1-5, with D perhaps TRBD1 (6 bases). Trimming removed 0 bases at V and 5 bases at J, with 14 bases between. The CDR3 has 16 residues. Germline V lookup: CDR1 MNHNY, CDR2 SVGAGI (reference sequence).

CDR3 sequence (DNA): TGTGCCAGCTCACCCGGGTACTATGGCTACACCTTC. As protein: CASSPGYYGYTF. The chain uses TRBV18 and TRBJ1-2; D is unresolved. The germline CDR1 and CDR2 sequences are KGHSH and LQKENI. The CDR3 contains 12 residues. V was trimmed by 3 bases and J by 3 bases, leaving 5 bases between them.